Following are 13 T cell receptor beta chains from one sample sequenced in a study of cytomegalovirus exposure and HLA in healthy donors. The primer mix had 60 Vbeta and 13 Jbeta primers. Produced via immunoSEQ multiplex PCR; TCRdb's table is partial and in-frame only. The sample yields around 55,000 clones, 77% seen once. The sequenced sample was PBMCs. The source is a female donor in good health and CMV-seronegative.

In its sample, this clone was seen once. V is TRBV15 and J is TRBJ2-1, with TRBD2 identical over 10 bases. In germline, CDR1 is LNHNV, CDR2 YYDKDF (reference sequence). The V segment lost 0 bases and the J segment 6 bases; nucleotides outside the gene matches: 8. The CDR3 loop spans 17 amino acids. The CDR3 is CATSRDPLAGRGNEQFF. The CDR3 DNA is TGTGCCACCAGCAGAGATCCACTAGCGGGGAGGGGCAATGAGCAGTTCTTC.

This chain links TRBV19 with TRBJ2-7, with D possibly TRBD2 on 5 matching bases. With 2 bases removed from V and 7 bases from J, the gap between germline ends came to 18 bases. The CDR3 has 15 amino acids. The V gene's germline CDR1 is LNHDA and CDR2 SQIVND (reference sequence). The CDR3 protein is CASSISVVPTREQYF. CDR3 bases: TGTGCCAGTAGTATATCGGTGGTACCCACTAGGGAGCAGTACTTC.

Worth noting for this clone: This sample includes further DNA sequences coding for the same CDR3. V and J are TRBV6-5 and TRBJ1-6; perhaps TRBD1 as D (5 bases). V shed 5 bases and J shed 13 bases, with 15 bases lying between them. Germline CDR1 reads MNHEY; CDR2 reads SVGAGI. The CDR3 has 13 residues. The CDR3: CASSQGISSPLHF. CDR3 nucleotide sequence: TGTGCCAGCAGTCAGGGAATCAGTTCCCCCCTCCACTTT.

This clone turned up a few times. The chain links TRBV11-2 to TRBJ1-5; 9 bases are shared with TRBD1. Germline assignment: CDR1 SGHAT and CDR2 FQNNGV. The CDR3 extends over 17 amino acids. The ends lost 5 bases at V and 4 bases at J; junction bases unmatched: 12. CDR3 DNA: TGTGCCAGCAGCACCTTGGGACAGGGTAAGGGGAATCAGCCCCAGCATTTT. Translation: CASSTLGQGKGNQPQHF. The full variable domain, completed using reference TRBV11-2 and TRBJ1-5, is EAGVAQSPRYKIIEKRQSVAFWCNPISGHATLYWYQQILGQGPKLLIQFQNNGVVDDSQLPKDRFSAERLKGVDSTLKIQPAKLEDSAVYLCASSTLGQGKGNQPQHFGDGTRLSIL.

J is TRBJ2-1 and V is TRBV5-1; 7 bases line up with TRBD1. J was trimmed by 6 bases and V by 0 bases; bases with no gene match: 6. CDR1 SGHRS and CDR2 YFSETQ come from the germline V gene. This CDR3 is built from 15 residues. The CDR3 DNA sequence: TGCGCCAGCAGCTTGGCCCTGACAGGGATCAATGAGCAGTTCTTC. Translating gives CASSLALTGINEQFF.

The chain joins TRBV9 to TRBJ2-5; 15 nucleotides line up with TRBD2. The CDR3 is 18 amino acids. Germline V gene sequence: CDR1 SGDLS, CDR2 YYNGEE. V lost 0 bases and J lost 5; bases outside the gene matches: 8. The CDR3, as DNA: TGTGCCAGCAGCGTAGGTAGGACTAGCGGGGGGGCCGGTGAGACCCAGTACTTC. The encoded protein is CASSVGRTSGGAGETQYF.

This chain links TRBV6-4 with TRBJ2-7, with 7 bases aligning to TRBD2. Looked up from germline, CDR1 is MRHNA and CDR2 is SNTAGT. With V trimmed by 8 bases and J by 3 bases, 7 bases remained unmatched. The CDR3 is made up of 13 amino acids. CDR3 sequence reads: CASEAGRIYEQYF. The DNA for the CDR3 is TGTGCCAGCGAAGCCGGGAGGATCTACGAGCAGTACTTC.

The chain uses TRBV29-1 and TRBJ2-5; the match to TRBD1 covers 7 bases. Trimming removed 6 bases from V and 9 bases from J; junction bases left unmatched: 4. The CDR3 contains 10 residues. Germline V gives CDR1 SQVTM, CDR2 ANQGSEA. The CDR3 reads CSVTGPPQYF. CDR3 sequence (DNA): TGCAGCGTGACAGGGCCCCCCCAGTACTTC. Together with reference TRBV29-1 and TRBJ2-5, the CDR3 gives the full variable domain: SAVISQKPSRDICQRGTSLTIQCQVDSQVTMMFWYRQQPGQSLTLIATANQGSEATYESGFVIDKFPISRPNLTFSTLTVSNMSPEDSSIYLCSVTGPPQYFGPGTRLLVL.

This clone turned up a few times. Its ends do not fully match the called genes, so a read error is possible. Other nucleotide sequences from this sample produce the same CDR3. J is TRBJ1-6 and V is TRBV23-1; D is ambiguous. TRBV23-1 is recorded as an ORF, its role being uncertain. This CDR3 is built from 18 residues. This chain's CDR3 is CASSQSGPASSYNSPLHF. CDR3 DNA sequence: TGCGCCAGCAGTCAATCTGGGCCGGCAAGCTCCTATAATTCCCCCCTCCACTTT.

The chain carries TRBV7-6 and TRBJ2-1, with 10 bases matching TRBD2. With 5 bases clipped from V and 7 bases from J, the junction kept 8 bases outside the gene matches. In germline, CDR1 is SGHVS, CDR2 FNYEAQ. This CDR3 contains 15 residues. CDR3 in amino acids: CASSRGTSARNEQFF. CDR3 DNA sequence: TGTGCCAGCAGCCGTGGGACTAGCGCACGGAATGAGCAGTTCTTC.

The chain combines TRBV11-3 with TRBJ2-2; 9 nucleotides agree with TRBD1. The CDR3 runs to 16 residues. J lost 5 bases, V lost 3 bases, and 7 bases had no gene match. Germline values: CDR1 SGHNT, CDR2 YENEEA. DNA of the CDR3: TGTGCCAGCAGCTTTCAGGACAGGGGACTGACCGGGGAGCTGTTTTTT. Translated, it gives CASSFQDRGLTGELFF. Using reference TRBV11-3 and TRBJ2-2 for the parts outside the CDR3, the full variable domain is EAGVVQSPRYKIIEKKQPVAFWCNPISGHNTLYWYLQNLGQGPELLIRYENEEAVDDSQLPKDRFSAERLKGVDSTLKIQPAELGDSAVYLCASSFQDRGLTGELFFGEGSRLTVL.

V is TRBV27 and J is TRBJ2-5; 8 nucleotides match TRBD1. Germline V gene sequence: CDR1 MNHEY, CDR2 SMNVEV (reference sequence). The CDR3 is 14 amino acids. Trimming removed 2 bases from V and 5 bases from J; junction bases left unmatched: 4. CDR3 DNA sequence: TGTGCCAGCAGTTTAAGTCCAGGGGGCGAGACCCAGTACTTC. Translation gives CASSLSPGGETQYF.

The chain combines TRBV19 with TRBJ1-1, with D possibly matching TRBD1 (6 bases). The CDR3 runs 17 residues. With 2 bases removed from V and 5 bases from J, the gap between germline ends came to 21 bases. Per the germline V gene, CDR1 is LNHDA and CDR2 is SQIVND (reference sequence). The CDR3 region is CASSILMAGRGMTEAFF. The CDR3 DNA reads TGTGCCAGTAGTATACTGATGGCCGGCAGGGGCATGACTGAAGCTTTCTTT.